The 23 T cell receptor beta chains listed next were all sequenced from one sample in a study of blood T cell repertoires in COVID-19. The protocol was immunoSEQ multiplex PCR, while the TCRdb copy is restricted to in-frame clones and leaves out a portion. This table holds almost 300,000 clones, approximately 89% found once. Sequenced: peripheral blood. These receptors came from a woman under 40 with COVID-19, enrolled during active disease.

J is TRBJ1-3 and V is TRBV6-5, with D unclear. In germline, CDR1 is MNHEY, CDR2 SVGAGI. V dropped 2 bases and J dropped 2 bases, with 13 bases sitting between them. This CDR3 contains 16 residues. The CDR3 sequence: CASSYDNEGTGNTIYF. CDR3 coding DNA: TGTGCCAGCAGTTACGACAACGAGGGAACTGGAAACACCATATATTTT.

CDR3 region: CASSLVGQSLQETQYF. CDR3 coding DNA: TGTGCCAGCAGCTTGGTGGGACAGAGTCTACAAGAGACCCAGTACTTC. V gene TRBV5-4 combines with J gene TRBJ2-5; 7 positions agree with TRBD1. Germline lookup yields CDR1 SGHNT and CDR2 YYREEE (reference sequence). This CDR3 comprises 16 residues. V dropped 0 bases and J dropped 2; count of bases not matched to a gene: 7.

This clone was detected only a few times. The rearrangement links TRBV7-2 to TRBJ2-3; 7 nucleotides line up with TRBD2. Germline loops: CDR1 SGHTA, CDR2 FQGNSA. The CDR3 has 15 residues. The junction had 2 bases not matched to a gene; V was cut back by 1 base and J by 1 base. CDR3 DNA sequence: TGTGCCAGCAGCTTAGACACTAGCGGCACAGATACGCAGTATTTT. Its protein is CASSLDTSGTDTQYF. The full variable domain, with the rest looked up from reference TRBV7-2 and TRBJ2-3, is GAGVSQSPSNKVTEKGKDVELRCDPISGHTALYWYRQSLGQGLEFLIYFQGNSAPDKSGLPSDRFSAERTGGSVSTLTIQRTQQEDSAVYLCASSLDTSGTDTQYFGPGTRLTVL.

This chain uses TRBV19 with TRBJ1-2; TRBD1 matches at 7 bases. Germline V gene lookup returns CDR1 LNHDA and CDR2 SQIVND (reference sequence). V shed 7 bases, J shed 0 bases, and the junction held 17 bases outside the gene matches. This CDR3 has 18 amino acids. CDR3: CASKGGQSTYGTNYGYTF. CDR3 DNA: TGTGCCAGTAAGGGGGGACAGTCAACATATGGGACTAACTATGGCTACACCTTC. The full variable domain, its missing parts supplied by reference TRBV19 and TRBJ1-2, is DGGITQSPKYLFRKEGQNVTLSCEQNLNHDAMYWYRQDPGQGLRLIYYSQIVNDFQKGDIAEGYSVSREKKESFPLTVTSAQKNPTAFYLCASKGGQSTYGTNYGYTFGSGTRLTVV.

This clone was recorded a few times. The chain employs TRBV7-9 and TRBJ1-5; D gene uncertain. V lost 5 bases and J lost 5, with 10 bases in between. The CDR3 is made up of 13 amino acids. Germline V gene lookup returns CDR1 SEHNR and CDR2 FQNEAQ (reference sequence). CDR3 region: CASSATLDQPQHF. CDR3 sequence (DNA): TGTGCCAGCAGCGCGACATTGGATCAGCCCCAGCATTTT.

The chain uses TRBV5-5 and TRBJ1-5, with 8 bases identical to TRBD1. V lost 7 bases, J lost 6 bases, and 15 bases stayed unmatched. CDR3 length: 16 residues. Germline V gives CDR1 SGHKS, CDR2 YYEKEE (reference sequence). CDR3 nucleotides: TGTGCCAGCGGCCCCGTCTTGACAGGGGTCGGTCAGCCCCAGCATTTT. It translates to CASGPVLTGVGQPQHF.

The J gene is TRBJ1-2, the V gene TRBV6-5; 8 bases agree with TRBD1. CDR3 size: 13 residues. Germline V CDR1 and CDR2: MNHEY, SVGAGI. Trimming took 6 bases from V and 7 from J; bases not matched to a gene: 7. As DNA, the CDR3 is TGTGCCAGCAGAACCACAGGGGGTAGTGGCTACACCTTC. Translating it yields CASRTTGGSGYTF.

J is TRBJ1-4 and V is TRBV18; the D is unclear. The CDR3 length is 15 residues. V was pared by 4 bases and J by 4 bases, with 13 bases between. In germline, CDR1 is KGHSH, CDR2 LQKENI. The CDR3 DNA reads TGTGCCAGCTCACAAAGTCGGCGGTTTAATGAAAAACTGTTTTTT. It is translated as CASSQSRRFNEKLFF.

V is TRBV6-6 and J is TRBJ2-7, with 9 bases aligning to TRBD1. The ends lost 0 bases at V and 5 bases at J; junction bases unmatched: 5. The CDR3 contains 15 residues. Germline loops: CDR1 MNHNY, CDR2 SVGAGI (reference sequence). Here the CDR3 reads CASSYSQGQGHEQYF. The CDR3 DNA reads TGTGCCAGCAGTTACTCCCAGGGACAGGGCCACGAGCAGTACTTC.

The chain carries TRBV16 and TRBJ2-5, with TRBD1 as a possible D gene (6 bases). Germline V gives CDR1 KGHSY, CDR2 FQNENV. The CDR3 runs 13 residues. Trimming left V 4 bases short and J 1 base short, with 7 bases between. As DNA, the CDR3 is TGTGCCAGCAGCCCGGACAGCCAAGAGACCCAGTACTTC. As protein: CASSPDSQETQYF.

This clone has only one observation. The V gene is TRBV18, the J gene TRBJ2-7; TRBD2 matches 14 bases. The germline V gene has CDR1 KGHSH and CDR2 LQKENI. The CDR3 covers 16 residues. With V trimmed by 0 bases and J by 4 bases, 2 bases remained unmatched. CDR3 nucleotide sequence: TGTGCCAGCTCACCACCGGGACTAGCGGGGGCTTACGAGCAGTACTTC. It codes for CASSPPGLAGAYEQYF.

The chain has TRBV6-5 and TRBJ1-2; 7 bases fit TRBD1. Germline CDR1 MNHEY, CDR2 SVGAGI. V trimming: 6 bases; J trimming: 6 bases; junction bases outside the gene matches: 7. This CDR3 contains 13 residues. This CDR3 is CASRIAGGNGYTF. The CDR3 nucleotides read TGTGCCAGCAGAATCGCAGGGGGAAATGGCTACACCTTC.

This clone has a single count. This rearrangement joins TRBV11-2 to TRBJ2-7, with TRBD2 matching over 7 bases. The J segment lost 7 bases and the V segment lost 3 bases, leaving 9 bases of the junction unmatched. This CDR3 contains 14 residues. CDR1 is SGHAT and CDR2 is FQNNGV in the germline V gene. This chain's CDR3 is CASSFLMGGREQYF. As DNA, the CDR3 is TGTGCCAGCAGCTTTCTGATGGGGGGGAGGGAGCAGTACTTC.

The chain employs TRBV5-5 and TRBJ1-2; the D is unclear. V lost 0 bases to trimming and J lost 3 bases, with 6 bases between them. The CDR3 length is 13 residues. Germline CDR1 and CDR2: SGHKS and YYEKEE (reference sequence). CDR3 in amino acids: CASSLGTDYGYTF. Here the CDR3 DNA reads TGTGCCAGCAGCTTGGGAACAGACTATGGCTACACCTTC.

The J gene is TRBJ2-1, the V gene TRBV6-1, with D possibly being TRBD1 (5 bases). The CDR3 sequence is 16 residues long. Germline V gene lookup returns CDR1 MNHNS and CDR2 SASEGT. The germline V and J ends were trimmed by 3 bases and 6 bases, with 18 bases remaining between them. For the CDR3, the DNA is TGTGCCAGCAGTGATCTTCAGGGTTTGTCTGGCAATGAGCAGTTCTTC. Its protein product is CASSDLQGLSGNEQFF.

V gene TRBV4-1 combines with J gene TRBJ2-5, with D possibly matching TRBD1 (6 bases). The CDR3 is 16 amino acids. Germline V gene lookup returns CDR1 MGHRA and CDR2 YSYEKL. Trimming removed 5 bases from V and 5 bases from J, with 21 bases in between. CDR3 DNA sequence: TGCGCCAGCAGCTCCACACAGGGCCCCACGTGGGAGACCCAGTACTTC. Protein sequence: CASSSTQGPTWETQYF.

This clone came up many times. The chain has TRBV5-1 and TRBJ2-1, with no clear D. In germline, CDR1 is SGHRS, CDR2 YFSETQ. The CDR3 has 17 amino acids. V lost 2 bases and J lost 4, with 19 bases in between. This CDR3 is CASSFQPQATAYNEQFF. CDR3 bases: TGCGCCAGCAGCTTTCAGCCTCAGGCCACGGCATACAATGAGCAGTTCTTC.

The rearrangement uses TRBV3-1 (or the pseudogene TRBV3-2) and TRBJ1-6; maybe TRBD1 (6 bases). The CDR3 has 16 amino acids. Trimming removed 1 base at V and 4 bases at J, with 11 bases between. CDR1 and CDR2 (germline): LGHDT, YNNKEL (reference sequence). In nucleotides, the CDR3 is TGTGCCAGCAGCCAAGGGGGGCCGACTTATAATTCACCCCTCCACTTT. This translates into CASSQGGPTYNSPLHF.

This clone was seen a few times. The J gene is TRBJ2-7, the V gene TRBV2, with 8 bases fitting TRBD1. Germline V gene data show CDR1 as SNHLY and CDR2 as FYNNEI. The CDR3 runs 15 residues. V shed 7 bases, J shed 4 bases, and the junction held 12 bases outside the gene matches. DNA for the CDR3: TGTGCCAGCACCTTCGTGGACAGGGAAATATACGAGCAGTACTTC. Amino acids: CASTFVDREIYEQYF. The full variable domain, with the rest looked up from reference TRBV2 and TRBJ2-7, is EPEVTQTPSHQVTQMGQEVILRCVPISNHLYFYWYRQILGQKVEFLVSFYNNEISEKSEIFDDQFSVERPDGSNFTLKIRSTKLEDSAMYFCASTFVDREIYEQYFGPGTRLTVT.

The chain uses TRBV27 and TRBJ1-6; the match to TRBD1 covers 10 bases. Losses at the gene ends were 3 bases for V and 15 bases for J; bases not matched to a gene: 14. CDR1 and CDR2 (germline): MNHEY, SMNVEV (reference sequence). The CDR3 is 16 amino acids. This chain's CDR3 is CASSLRAGTGAFRLHF. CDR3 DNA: TGTGCCAGCAGTTTGCGCGCCGGGACAGGGGCCTTTCGCCTCCACTTT.

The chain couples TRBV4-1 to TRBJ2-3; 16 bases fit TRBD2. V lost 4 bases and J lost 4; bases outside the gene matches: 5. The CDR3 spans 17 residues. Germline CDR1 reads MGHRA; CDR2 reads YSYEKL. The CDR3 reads CASSRGTSGGAADTQYF. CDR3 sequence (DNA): TGCGCCAGCAGCCGCGGGACTAGCGGGGGGGCCGCAGATACGCAGTATTTT.

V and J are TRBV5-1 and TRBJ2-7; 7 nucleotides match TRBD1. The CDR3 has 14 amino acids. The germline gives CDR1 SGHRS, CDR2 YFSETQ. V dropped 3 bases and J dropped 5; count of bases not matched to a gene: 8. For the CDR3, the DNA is TGCGCCAGCAGCTCAGTCCTAACAGGGGACGAGCAGTACTTC. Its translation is CASSSVLTGDEQYF. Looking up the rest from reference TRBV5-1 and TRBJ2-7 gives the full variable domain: KAGVTQTPRYLIKTRGQQVTLSCSPISGHRSVSWYQQTPGQGLQFLFEYFSETQRNKGNFPGRFSGRQFSNSRSEMNVSTLELGDSALYLCASSSVLTGDEQYFGPGTRLTVT.

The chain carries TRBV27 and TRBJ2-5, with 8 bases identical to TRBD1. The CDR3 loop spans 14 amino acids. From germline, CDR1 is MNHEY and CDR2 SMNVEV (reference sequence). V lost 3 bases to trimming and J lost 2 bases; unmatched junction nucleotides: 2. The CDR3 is CASSLTGAQETQYF. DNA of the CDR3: TGTGCCAGCAGTTTGACAGGGGCTCAAGAGACCCAGTACTTC.